This entry is about one T cell receptor (beta chain). Its antigen remains unknown. The data were taken from a study of shared clonotypes between healthy human individuals. About the research overall: The donor pool was made up of a couple of women and three men aged 18 to 49. General study points: Estimated richness was generally greater in naive than memory subsets. Relative to their counterparts shared across all four donors, non-shared clonotypes exhibited diminished generation probabilities.

Profiling relied on immunoSEQ multiplex PCR, and the TCRdb table lists in-frame clones only, not all of them. The sample records approximately 2,300,000 clones, around 90% being singletons. Germline CDR1 and CDR2: SGHNT and YYREEE (reference sequence). V was shortened by 5 bases and J by 10 bases, with 16 bases between the two germline ends. The CDR3 is 14 amino acids. Investigators divided CD4+ cells into CD45RA+ naive and CD45RA-negative memory subsets. This receptor was taken from a young man in good health. Some clones in this sample may be carry-over from other donors' samples. The chain couples TRBV5-4 to TRBJ1-6; D is unclear. Specimen: naive CD4+ T cells from PBMCs. The subset: CD45RA+ positively selected. The CDR3 spells CASSLDKGGSPLHF. Written as DNA, the CDR3 is TGTGCCAGCAGTCTTGACAAGGGCGGATCACCCCTCCACTTT.